A single TCR beta chain is shown here with its context. Its antigen remains unidentified. No quality values exist for individual bases; no much larger clone is one base distant. The immunoSEQ Assay, a bias-controlled multiplex PCR, was used to amplify TCRbeta CDR3 regions from genomic DNA. In the paper's pipeline: Nucleated cell counts per sample were estimated from amplification of reference gene primers within the assay. Sequence reads were collapsed and filtered to measure the absolute abundance of every unique TCRbeta CDR3 rearrangement. Productive Simpson clonality was computed per sample as the square root of Simpson's diversity index over productive rearrangements. TCRdb carries this immuneACCESS record with in-frame sequences only. Its versions omit some clonotypes, under half of them owing to an unresolved V gene in the studies checked, with the rest unexplained. From that table come the V and J calls and clone size; the DNA was used to work out D and trimming. The sample table holds around 82,000 clones, of which almost 85% were seen once. 8.5% to 10% of the sample is held by the ten biggest clonotypes.

One collaborating source in Seattle enrolled patients during active infection and followed them longitudinally through the course of disease. The collaborating institutions used their own protocols to collect whole blood in K2EDTA tubes. For TCRbeta analysis, collaborators shipped samples as frozen whole blood, isolated PBMCs, or DNA extracted from either of those sample types. The data derive from a study of blood T cell repertoires in COVID-19 (dated by TCRdb to the early 2020s). In the study overall: Samples covering the acute and convalescent phases of COVID-19 were provided by collaborators in the United States, Italy and Spain. The prospective study material was composed of cDNA or gDNA derived from T cells, B-cell-depleted T cells, or PBMCs. Subjects who had been exposed to COVID-19, were actively infected with it, or had recovered from it provided the deeply sampled blood TCRbeta repertoires that made up the dataset. The repertoires were released in a freely available public database meant as a resource for research on the immune response to SARS-CoV-2. The samples were drawn from the first 160 participants of the ongoing ImmuneRACE study and from some 1,300 subjects provided by 6 global collaborators. The sample metadata nearly always contained a de-identified subject ID, COVID-19 status, age in years and sex. Where HLA class I and class II types were available, the types were taken from metadata supplied by the sample provider, not from assay-based typing.

From the germline V gene, CDR1 is MDHEN and CDR2 is SYDVKM. V ends up 6 bases short and J 0 bases short, with an unmatched junction base count of 5. The CDR3 starts with the cysteine, ends with the phenylalanine, and has 15 residues. Just CDR3 DNA is preserved here, 45 bases in frame from base 1. What the work shows at the level of the full study, not this receptor alone: The quantity of clinical and demographic metadata differed by source and by participant and was supplied without curation.

What was sequenced was peripheral blood. The sequence links TRBV28 to TRBJ1-5, with 7 middle bases fitting TRBD1. The TCR comes from a man aged 50 to 59 with COVID-19, enrolled during active disease. The DNA sequence is as follows: TGTGCCAGCAGCCGTCGACAGGGTAGCAATCAGCCCCAGCATTTT. The translation is CASSRRQGSNQPQHF.